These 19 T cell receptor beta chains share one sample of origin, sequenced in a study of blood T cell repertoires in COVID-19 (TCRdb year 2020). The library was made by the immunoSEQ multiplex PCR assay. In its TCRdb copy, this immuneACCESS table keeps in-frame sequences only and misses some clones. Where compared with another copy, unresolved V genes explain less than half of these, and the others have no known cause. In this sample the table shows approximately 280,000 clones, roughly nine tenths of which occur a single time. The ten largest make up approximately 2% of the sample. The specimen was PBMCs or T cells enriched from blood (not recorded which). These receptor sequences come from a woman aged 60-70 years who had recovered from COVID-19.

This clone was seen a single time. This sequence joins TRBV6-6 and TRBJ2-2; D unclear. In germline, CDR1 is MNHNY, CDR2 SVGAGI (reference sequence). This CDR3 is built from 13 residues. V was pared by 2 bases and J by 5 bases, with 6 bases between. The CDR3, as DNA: TGTGCCAGCAGTTACGTGGCAACCGGGGAGCTGTTTTTT. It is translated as CASSYVATGELFF.

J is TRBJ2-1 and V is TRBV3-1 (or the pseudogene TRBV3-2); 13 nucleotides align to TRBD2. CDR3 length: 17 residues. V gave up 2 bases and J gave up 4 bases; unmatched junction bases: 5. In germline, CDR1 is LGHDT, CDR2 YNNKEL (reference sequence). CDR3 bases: TGTGCCAGCAGCCAAAACCCGGGACTAGCGGGGTACAATGAGCAGTTCTTC. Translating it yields CASSQNPGLAGYNEQFF.

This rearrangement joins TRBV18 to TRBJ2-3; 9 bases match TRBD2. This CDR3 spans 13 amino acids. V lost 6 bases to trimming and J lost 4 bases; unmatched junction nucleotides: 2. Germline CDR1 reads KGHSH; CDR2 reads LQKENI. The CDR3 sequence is CASSSGSADTQYF. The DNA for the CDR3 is TGTGCCAGCTCTAGCGGGAGTGCAGATACGCAGTATTTT.

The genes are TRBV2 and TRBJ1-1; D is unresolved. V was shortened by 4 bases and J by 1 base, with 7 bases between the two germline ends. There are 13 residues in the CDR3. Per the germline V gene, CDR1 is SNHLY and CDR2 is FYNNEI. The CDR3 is CASSVWANTEAFF. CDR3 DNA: TGTGCCAGCAGTGTTTGGGCGAACACTGAAGCTTTCTTT.

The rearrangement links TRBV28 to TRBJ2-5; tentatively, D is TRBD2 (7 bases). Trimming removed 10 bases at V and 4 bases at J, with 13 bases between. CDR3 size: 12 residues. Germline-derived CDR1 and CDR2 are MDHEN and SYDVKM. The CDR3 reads CATWGGRETQYF. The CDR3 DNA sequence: TGTGCCACCTGGGGGGGGCGAGAGACCCAGTACTTC.

The DNA of the CDR3 is TGTGCCAGCAGAGGGACTGGCCGAGACATTCAGTACTTC. Its protein product is CASRGTGRDIQYF. V is TRBV6-5 and J is TRBJ2-4; TRBD2 might be the D (6 bases). Trimming took 6 bases from V and 8 from J, leaving 14 bases between them. In germline, CDR1 is MNHEY, CDR2 SVGAGI. This CDR3 is 13 amino acids long.

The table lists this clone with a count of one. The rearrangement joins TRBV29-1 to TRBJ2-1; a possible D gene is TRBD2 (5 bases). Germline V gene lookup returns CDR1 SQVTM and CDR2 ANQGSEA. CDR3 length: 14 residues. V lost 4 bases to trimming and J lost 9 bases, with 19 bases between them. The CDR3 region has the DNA TGCAGCGTTGTCCCCGGACTCAGTGATGGTGAGCAGTTCTTC. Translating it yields CSVVPGLSDGEQFF.

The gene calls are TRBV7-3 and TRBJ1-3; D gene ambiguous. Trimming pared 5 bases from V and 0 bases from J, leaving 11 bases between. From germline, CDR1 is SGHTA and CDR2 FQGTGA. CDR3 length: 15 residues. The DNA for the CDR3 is TGTGCCAGCAGCATAGAGTCGAGCTCTGGAAACACCATATATTTT. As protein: CASSIESSSGNTIYF.

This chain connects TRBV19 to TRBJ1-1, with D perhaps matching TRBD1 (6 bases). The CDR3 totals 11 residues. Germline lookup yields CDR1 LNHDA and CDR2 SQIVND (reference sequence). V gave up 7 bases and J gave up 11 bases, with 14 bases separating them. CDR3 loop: CASMGASRAFF. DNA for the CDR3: TGTGCCAGTATGGGGGCCTCTCGGGCTTTCTTT.

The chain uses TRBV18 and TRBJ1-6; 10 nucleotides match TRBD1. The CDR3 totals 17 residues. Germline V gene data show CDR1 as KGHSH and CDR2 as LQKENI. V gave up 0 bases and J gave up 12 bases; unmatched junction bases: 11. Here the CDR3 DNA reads TGTGCCAGCTCACCACCCCGGGACAGGGGTCCCATTTTACCCCTCCACTTT. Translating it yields CASSPPRDRGPILPLHF.

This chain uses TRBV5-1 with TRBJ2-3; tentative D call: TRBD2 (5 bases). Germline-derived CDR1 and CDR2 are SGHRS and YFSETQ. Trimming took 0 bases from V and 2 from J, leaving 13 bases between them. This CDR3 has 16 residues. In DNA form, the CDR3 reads TGCGCCAGCAGCTTGGCGACCCGGGGTCCCACAGATACGCAGTATTTT. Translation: CASSLATRGPTDTQYF. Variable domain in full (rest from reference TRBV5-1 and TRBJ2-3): KAGVTQTPRYLIKTRGQQVTLSCSPISGHRSVSWYQQTPGQGLQFLFEYFSETQRNKGNFPGRFSGRQFSNSRSEMNVSTLELGDSALYLCASSLATRGPTDTQYFGPGTRLTVL.

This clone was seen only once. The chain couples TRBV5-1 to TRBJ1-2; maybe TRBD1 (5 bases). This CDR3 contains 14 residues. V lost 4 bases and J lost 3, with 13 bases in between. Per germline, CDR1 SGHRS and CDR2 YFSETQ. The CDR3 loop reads CASSPDRAYYGYTF. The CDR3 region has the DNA TGCGCCAGCAGCCCAGACAGAGCTTACTATGGCTACACCTTC. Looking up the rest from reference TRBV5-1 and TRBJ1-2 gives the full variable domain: KAGVTQTPRYLIKTRGQQVTLSCSPISGHRSVSWYQQTPGQGLQFLFEYFSETQRNKGNFPGRFSGRQFSNSRSEMNVSTLELGDSALYLCASSPDRAYYGYTFGSGTRLTVV.

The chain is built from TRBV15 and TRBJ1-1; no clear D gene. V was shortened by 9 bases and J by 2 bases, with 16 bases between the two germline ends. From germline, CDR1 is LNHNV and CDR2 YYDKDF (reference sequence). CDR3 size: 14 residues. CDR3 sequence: CATTRRDGNTEAFF. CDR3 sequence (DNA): TGTGCCACGACAAGGAGGGATGGCAACACTGAAGCTTTCTTT.

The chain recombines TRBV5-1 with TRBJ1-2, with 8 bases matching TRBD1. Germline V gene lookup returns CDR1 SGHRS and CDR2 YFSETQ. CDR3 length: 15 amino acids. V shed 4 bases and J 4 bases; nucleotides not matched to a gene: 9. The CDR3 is CASSQSSTGGYGYTF. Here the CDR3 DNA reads TGCGCCAGCAGCCAGTCCAGCACAGGGGGCTATGGCTACACCTTC.

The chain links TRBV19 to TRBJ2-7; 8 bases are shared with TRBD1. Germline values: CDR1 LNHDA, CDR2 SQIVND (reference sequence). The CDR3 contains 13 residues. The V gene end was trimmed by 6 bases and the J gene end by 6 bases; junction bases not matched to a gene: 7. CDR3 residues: CASRDRAYGEQYF. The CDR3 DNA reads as TGTGCCAGTAGGGACAGGGCCTATGGCGAGCAGTACTTC.

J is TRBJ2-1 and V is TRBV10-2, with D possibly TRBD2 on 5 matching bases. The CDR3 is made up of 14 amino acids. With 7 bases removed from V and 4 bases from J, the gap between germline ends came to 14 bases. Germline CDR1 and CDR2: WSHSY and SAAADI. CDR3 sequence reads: CASIRGLGYNEQFF. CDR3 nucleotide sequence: TGCGCCAGCATCCGTGGACTGGGGTACAATGAGCAGTTCTTC.

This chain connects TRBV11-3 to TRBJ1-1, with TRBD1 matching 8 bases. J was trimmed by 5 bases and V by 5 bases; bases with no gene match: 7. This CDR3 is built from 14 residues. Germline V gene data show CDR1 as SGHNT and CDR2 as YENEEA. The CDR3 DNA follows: TGTGCCAGCAGCCACAGGACAGGGCCGACTGAAGCTTTCTTT. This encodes CASSHRTGPTEAFF.

CDR3 coding DNA: TGTGCCAGTAGCGATCAGGCGGGAGGGCCGGCAGATACGCAGTATTTT. Protein product: CASSDQAGGPADTQYF. This chain links TRBV19 with TRBJ2-3; 9 positions agree with TRBD2. With 6 bases clipped from V and 4 bases from J, the junction kept 11 bases outside the gene matches. The CDR3 has 16 residues. Per germline, CDR1 LNHDA and CDR2 SQIVND (reference sequence).

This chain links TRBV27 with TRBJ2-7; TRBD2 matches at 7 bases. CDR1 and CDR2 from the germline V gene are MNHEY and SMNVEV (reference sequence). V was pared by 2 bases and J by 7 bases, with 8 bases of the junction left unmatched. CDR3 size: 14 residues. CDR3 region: CASSLMPIGREQYF. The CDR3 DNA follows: TGTGCCAGCAGTTTAATGCCCATCGGGAGGGAGCAGTACTTC.